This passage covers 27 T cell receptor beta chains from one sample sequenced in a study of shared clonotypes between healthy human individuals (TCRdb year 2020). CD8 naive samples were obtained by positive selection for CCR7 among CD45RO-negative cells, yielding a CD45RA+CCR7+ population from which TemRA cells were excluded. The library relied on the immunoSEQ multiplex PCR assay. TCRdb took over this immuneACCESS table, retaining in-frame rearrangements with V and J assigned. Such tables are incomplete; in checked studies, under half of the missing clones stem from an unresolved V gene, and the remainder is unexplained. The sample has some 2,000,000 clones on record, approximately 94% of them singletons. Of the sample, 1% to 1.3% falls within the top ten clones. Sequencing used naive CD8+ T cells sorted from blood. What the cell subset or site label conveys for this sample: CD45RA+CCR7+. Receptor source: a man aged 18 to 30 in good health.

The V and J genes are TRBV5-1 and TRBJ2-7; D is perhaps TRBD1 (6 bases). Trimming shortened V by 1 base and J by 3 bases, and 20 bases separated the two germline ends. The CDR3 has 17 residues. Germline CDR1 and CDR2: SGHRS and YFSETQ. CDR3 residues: CASSLTLLRGPHYEQYF. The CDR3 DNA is TGCGCCAGCAGCTTGACACTCCTCAGGGGTCCCCACTACGAGCAGTACTTC.

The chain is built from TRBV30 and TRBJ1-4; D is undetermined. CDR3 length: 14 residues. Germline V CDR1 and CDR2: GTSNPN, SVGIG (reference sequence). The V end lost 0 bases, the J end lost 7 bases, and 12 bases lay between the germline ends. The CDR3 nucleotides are TGTGCCTGGAGTGTAGCCGGGTGGGGTGAAAAACTGTTTTTT. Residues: CAWSVAGWGEKLFF.

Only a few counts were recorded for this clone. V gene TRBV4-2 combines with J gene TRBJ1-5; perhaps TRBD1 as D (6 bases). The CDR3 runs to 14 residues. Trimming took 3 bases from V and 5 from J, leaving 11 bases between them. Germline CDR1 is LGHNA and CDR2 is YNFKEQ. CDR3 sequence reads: CASSHRQEDQPQHF. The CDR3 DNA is TGTGCCAGCAGCCATCGACAGGAGGATCAGCCCCAGCATTTT.

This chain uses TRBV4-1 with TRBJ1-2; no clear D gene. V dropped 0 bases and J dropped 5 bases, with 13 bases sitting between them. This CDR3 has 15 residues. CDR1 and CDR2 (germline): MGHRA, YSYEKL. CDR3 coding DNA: TGCGCCAGCAGCCAAGACCACGGGGTTGGGTATGGCTACACCTTC. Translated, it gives CASSQDHGVGYGYTF.

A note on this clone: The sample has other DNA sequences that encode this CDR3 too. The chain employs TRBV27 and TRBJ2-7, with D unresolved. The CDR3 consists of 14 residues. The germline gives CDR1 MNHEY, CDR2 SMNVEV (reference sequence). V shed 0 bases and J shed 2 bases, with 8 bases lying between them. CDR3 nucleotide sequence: TGTGCCAGCAGTTTATCAGGGCTAGCCTACGAGCAGTACTTC. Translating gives CASSLSGLAYEQYF.

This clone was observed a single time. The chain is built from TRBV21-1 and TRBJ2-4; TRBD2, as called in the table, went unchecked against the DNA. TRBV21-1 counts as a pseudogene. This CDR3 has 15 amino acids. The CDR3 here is CASSTPPGLANIQYF. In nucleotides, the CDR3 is TGTGCCAGCAGCACCCCCCCGGGACTAGCAAACATTCAGTACTTC.

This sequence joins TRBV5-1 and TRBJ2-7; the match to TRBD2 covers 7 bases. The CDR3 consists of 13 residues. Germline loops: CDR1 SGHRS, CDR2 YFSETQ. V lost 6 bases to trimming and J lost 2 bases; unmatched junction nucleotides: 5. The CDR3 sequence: CASNAGDTYEQYF. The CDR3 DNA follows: TGCGCCAGCAACGCGGGGGATACCTACGAGCAGTACTTC.

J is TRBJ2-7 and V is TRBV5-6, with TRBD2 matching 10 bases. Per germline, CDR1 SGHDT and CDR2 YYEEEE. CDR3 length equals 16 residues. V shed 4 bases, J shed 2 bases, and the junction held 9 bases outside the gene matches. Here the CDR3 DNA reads TGTGCCAGCAGCCTGATCGGACTAGCGGAGACCTACGAGCAGTACTTC. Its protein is CASSLIGLAETYEQYF. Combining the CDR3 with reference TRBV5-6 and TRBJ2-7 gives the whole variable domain DAGVTQSPTHLIKTRGQQVTLRCSPKSGHDTVSWYQQALGQGPQFIFQYYEEEERQRGNFPDRFSGHQFPNYSSELNVNALLLGDSALYLCASSLIGLAETYEQYFGPGTRLTVT.

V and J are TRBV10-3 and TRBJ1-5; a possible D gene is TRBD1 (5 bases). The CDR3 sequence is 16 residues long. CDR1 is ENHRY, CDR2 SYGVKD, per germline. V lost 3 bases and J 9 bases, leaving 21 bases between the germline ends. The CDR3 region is CAISEWGSTEKLPQHF. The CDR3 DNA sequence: TGTGCCATCAGTGAATGGGGGTCGACAGAAAAGCTGCCCCAGCATTTT.

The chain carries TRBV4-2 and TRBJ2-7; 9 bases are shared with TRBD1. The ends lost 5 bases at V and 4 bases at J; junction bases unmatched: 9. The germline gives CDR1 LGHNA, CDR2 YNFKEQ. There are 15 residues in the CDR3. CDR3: CASSAIGTGPYEQYF. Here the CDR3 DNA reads TGTGCCAGCAGCGCGATAGGGACAGGGCCTTACGAGCAGTACTTC.

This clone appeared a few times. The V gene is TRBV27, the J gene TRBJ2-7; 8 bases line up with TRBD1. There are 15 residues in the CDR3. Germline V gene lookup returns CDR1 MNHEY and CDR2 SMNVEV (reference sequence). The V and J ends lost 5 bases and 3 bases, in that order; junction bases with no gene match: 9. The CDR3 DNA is TGTGCCAGCAGTCCCTCCCGGACAGGGAACTACGAGCAGTACTTC. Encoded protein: CASSPSRTGNYEQYF.

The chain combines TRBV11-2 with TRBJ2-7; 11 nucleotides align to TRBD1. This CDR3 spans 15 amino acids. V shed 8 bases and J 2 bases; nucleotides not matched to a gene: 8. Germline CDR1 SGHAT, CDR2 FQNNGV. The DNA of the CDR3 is TGTGCCAGCGGGCACCCGGGACAGGGGGCCTACGAGCAGTACTTC. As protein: CASGHPGQGAYEQYF.

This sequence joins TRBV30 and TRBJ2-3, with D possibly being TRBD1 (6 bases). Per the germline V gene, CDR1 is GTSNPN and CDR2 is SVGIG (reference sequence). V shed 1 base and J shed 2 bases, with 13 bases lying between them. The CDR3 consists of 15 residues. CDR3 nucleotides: TGTGCCTGGAGTGATAGGGGGAGTCCCACAGATACGCAGTATTTT. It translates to CAWSDRGSPTDTQYF.

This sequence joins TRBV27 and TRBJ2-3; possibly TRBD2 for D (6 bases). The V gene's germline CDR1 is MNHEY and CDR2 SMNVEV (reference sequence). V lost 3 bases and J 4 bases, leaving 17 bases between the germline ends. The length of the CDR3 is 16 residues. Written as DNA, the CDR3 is TGTGCCAGCAGTTTGCTAAGCGTGGGCGGGGCAGATACGCAGTATTTT. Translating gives CASSLLSVGGADTQYF.

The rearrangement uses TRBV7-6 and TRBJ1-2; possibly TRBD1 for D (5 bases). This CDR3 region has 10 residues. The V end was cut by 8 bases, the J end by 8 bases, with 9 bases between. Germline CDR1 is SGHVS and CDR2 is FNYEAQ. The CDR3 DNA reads TGTGCCAGCGGCTCAGGGGGCTACACCTTC. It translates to CASGSGGYTF.

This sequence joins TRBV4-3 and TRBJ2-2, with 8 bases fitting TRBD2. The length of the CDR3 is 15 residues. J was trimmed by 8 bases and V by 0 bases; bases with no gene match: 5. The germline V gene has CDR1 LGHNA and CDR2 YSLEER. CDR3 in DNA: TGCGCCAGCAGCCAAGATGTACGGGAGGGTGGGGAGCTGTTTTTT. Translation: CASSQDVREGGELFF.

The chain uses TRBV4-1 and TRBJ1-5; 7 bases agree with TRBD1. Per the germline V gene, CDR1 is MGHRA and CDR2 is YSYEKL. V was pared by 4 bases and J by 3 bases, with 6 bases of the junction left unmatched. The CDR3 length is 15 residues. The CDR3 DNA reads TGCGCCAGCAGCCCCCGGGACAGCTACAATCAGCCCCAGCATTTT. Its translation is CASSPRDSYNQPQHF.

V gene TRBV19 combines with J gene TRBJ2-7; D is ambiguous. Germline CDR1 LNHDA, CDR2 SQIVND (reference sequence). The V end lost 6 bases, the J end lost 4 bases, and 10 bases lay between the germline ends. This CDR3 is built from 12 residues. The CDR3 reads CASRWAGYEQYF. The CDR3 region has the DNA TGTGCCAGTAGATGGGCAGGATACGAGCAGTACTTC.

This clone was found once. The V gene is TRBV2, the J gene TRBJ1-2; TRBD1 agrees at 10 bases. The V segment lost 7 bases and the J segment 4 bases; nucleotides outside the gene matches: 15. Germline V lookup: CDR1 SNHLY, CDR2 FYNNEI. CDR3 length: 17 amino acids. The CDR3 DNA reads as TGTGCCAGCACCATGGCTCGGCAGGACAGGGGGGGCTATGGCTACACCTTC. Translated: CASTMARQDRGGYGYTF.

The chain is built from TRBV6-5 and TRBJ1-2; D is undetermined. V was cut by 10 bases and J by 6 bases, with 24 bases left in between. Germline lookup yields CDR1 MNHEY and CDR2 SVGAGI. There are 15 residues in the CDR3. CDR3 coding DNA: TGTGCCACCCAGAGTACCGACGTGGACGGGAATGGCTACACCTTC. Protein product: CATQSTDVDGNGYTF.

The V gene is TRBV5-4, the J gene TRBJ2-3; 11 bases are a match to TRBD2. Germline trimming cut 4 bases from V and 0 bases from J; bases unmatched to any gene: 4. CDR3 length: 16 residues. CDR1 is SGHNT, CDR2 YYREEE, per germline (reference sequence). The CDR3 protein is CASSLGTSGSTDTQYF. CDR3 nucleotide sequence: TGTGCCAGCAGCCTGGGGACTAGCGGAAGCACAGATACGCAGTATTTT.

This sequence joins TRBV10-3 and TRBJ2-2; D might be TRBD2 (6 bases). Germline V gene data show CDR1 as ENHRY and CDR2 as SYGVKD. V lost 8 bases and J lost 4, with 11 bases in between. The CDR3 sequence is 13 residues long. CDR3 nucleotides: TGTGCCATCTCGGGAGTTGTCACCGGGGAGCTGTTTTTT. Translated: CAISGVVTGELFF.

The CDR3 DNA sequence: TGTGCCAGCAGCTTAGGACCAGACACAGATACGCAGTATTTT. As protein: CASSLGPDTDTQYF. This sequence joins TRBV7-6 and TRBJ2-3; D is uncertain. The V and J ends lost 1 base and 2 bases respectively, with 7 bases between them. This CDR3 is built from 14 residues. Per the germline V gene, CDR1 is SGHVS and CDR2 is FNYEAQ.

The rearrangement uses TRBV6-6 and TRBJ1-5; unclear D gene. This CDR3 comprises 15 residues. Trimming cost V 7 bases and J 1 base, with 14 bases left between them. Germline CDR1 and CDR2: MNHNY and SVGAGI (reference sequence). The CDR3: CASTWEQWSNQPQHF. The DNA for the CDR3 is TGTGCCAGCACCTGGGAACAGTGGAGCAATCAGCCCCAGCATTTT.

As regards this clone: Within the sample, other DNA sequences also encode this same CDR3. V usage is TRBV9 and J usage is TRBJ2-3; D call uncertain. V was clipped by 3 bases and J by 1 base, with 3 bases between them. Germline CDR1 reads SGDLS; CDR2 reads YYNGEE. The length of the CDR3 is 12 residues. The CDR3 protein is CASSGGTDTQYF. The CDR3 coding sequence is TGTGCCAGCAGCGGAGGCACAGATACGCAGTATTTT.

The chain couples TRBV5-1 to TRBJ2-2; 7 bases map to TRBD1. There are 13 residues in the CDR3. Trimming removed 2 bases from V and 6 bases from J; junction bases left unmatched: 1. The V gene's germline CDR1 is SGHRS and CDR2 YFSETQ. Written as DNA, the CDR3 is TGCGCCAGCAGCTTACAGGGGTCCGGGGAGCTGTTTTTT. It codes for CASSLQGSGELFF.

In DNA form, the CDR3 reads TGTGCCAGCAGCTTAGAAACAGGGGGCCGAGAGACCCAGTACTTC. This codes for CASSLETGGRETQYF. This chain uses TRBV7-9 with TRBJ2-5; 9 nucleotides line up with TRBD1. The CDR3 is 15 residues long. The V segment lost 1 base and the J segment 4 bases; nucleotides outside the gene matches: 4. CDR1 SEHNR and CDR2 FQNEAQ come from the germline V gene (reference sequence).